One and the same sample provided the 27 T cell receptor beta chains below, sequenced in a study of cytomegalovirus exposure and HLA in healthy donors. Researchers ran the PCR with 60 Vbeta and 13 Jbeta primers. Libraries were prepared by immunoSEQ multiplex PCR; TCRdb keeps only in-frame clonotypes and omits some of them. The sample gives about 160,000 clones, around 80% of which show up once; roughly 1.9% is in the top ten. Sequencing used PBMCs. The receptors come from a man aged 35 to 55 in good health and CMV-seronegative.

The rearrangement links TRBV29-1 to TRBJ2-7; 8 bases align to TRBD2. CDR1 and CDR2 (germline): SQVTM, ANQGSEA. This CDR3 comprises 11 residues. The J segment lost 4 bases and the V segment lost 6 bases, leaving 2 bases of the junction unmatched. The CDR3 coding sequence is TGCAGCGTCTTAGCGGGGTACGAGCAGTACTTC. It codes for CSVLAGYEQYF.

The chain carries TRBV7-2 and TRBJ2-5, with TRBD1 matching over 8 bases. Per germline, CDR1 SGHTA and CDR2 FQGNSA. The CDR3 is 14 amino acids. The trim removed 5 bases at V and 4 bases at J, leaving 6 bases unmatched. The CDR3 region has the DNA TGTGCCAGCAGCGCGGACAGGGCAGCAGAGACCCAGTACTTC. Residues: CASSADRAAETQYF.

The chain joins TRBV6-5 to TRBJ1-2, with 7 nucleotides matching TRBD1. Germline V gene data show CDR1 as MNHEY and CDR2 as SVGAGI. V was clipped by 4 bases and J by 4 bases; unmatched bases: 12. The CDR3 is 16 amino acids. CDR3 coding DNA: TGTGCCAGCAGTTTAGGCACGGGGTCAGGGGGCTATGGCTACACCTTC. This codes for CASSLGTGSGGYGYTF.

This chain uses TRBV7-9 with TRBJ2-7, with D tentatively TRBD2 (7 bases). There are 15 residues in the CDR3. V lost 6 bases and J lost 0, with 15 bases in between. Germline lookup yields CDR1 SEHNR and CDR2 FQNEAQ (reference sequence). The CDR3: CASRIGGGSSYEQYF. Written as DNA, the CDR3 is TGTGCCAGCAGGATAGGGGGAGGGAGCTCCTACGAGCAGTACTTC.

The chain links TRBV2 to TRBJ2-5, with a tentative D call TRBD2 (5 bases). Deletions cut 8 bases from V and 3 bases from J, with 13 bases between. The germline gives CDR1 SNHLY, CDR2 FYNNEI. This CDR3 spans 13 amino acids. The DNA for the CDR3 is TGTGCCAGCTTAGAGTCCGGGGAAGAGACCCAGTACTTC. Its protein product is CASLESGEETQYF.

CDR3 sequence reads: CASSGRGPEQFF. DNA for the CDR3: TGTGCCAGCAGTGGCAGGGGGCCTGAGCAGTTCTTC. V gene TRBV6-1 combines with J gene TRBJ2-1; 8 positions match TRBD1. The CDR3 extends over 12 amino acids. CDR1 and CDR2 (germline): MNHNS, SASEGT. The V and J ends lost 4 bases and 9 bases, in that order; junction bases with no gene match: 2.

This sequence joins TRBV27 and TRBJ2-7; D perhaps matches TRBD1 (7 bases). Germline CDR1 is MNHEY and CDR2 is SMNVEV (reference sequence). CDR3 length: 15 amino acids. V lost 6 bases and J lost 3, with 18 bases in between. Here the CDR3 reads CASSPGGMSGYEQYF. The DNA for the CDR3 is TGTGCCAGCAGCCCAGGGGGGATGAGCGGCTACGAGCAGTACTTC.

The V gene is TRBV19, the J gene TRBJ1-2; 7 bases align to TRBD1. The germline gives CDR1 LNHDA, CDR2 SQIVND (reference sequence). V shed 5 bases, J shed 0 bases, and the junction held 12 bases outside the gene matches. This CDR3 region has 17 residues. The CDR3, as DNA: TGTGCCAGTAGTTTCCTTCCCTCAGGGGGAGCTAACTATGGCTACACCTTC. Protein: CASSFLPSGGANYGYTF.

V gene TRBV2 combines with J gene TRBJ2-1; D may be TRBD2 (6 bases). The CDR3 has 14 amino acids. V was pared by 10 bases and J by 0 bases, with 13 bases between. The germline gives CDR1 SNHLY, CDR2 FYNNEI. CDR3 in DNA: TGTGCCACTGCCCCGGGACTCTCCTACAATGAGCAGTTCTTC. Translating gives CATAPGLSYNEQFF. Combining the CDR3 with reference TRBV2 and TRBJ2-1 gives the whole variable domain EPEVTQTPSHQVTQMGQEVILRCVPISNHLYFYWYRQILGQKVEFLVSFYNNEISEKSEIFDDQFSVERPDGSNFTLKIRSTKLEDSAMYFCATAPGLSYNEQFFGPGTRLTVL.

This clone was detected once. The gene calls are TRBV28 and TRBJ2-3; TRBD2 agrees at 9 bases. Trimming cost V 4 bases and J 0 bases; bases outside gene matches: 8. Germline V lookup: CDR1 MDHEN, CDR2 SYDVKM. The CDR3 consists of 17 residues. CDR3 sequence: CASSSNSGRRSTDTQYF. CDR3 DNA sequence: TGTGCCAGCAGTTCCAATAGCGGGAGAAGGAGCACAGATACGCAGTATTTT.

The gene calls are TRBV5-5 and TRBJ1-4; the D gene is possibly TRBD1 (6 bases). Trimming took 2 bases from V and 0 from J, leaving 11 bases between them. Germline CDR1 reads SGHKS; CDR2 reads YYEKEE (reference sequence). The length of the CDR3 is 16 residues. CDR3 DNA: TGTGCCAGCAGCTTACGACAGGCTGCAACTAATGAAAAACTGTTTTTT. Protein product: CASSLRQAATNEKLFF.

The chain uses TRBV28 and TRBJ2-5; 8 bases are a match to TRBD1. CDR3 length equals 14 residues. From germline, CDR1 is MDHEN and CDR2 SYDVKM. J lost 2 bases, V lost 6 bases, and 5 bases had no gene match. CDR3 amino acids: CASRGTGTQETQYF. The CDR3 nucleotides read TGTGCCAGCAGGGGGACAGGTACACAAGAGACCCAGTACTTC.

In its sample, this clone was seen once. CDR3 sequence (DNA): TGTGCCTGGAGGGGAGCTAGCGGGAGTCGCGTC. Protein product: CAWRGASGSRV. This sequence joins TRBV30 and TRBJ2-7; TRBD2 matches at 10 bases. CDR1 is GTSNPN, CDR2 SVGIG, per germline (reference sequence). The CDR3 runs 11 residues.

This chain connects TRBV19 to TRBJ2-7; 15 bases match TRBD2. Per germline, CDR1 LNHDA and CDR2 SQIVND (reference sequence). The ends lost 6 bases at V and 5 bases at J; junction bases unmatched: 17. The CDR3 is 19 residues long. The CDR3 sequence: CASRRRPGTSGRPIDEQYF. The CDR3 DNA reads as TGTGCCAGTAGGAGACGACCTGGGACTAGCGGGAGGCCCATTGACGAGCAGTACTTC.

This clone was seen just once. This chain links TRBV6-5 with TRBJ2-7; TRBD1 matches at 8 bases. CDR3 length: 15 residues. V shed 7 bases, J shed 2 bases, and the junction held 10 bases outside the gene matches. Germline assignment: CDR1 MNHEY and CDR2 SVGAGI. Written as DNA, the CDR3 is TGTGCCAGCAACCGACCCGGGACAGGCCCCTACGAGCAGTACTTC. Translated: CASNRPGTGPYEQYF.

CDR3 sequence: CASSFAPGGVGYEQYF. The CDR3 nucleotides read TGTGCCAGCAGTTTCGCTCCAGGGGGTGTAGGCTACGAGCAGTACTTC. The rearrangement links TRBV7-6 to TRBJ2-7, with 7 bases fitting TRBD1. The CDR3 covers 16 residues. J lost 3 bases, V lost 6 bases, and 14 bases had no gene match. CDR1 is SGHVS and CDR2 is FNYEAQ in the germline V gene.

The chain is built from TRBV5-6 and TRBJ2-7; the match to TRBD1 covers 7 bases. This CDR3 is built from 16 residues. The germline gives CDR1 SGHDT, CDR2 YYEEEE. Unmatched junction bases numbered 11, after V lost 1 base and J lost 4 bases. This chain's CDR3 is CASSLKGAFNDYEQYF. The DNA for the CDR3 is TGTGCCAGCAGCTTGAAGGGGGCGTTTAATGATTACGAGCAGTACTTC. The full variable domain, completed using reference TRBV5-6 and TRBJ2-7, is DAGVTQSPTHLIKTRGQQVTLRCSPKSGHDTVSWYQQALGQGPQFIFQYYEEEERQRGNFPDRFSGHQFPNYSSELNVNALLLGDSALYLCASSLKGAFNDYEQYFGPGTRLTVT.

This clone was observed a single time. The chain has TRBV6-1 and TRBJ2-1; D might be TRBD2 (5 bases). There are 13 residues in the CDR3. From germline, CDR1 is MNHNS and CDR2 SASEGT. The V end lost 6 bases, the J end lost 3 bases, and 9 bases lay between the germline ends. CDR3 protein: CASRTTNYNEQFF. CDR3 sequence (DNA): TGTGCCAGCAGGACGACTAACTACAATGAGCAGTTCTTC.

The V gene is TRBV20-1, the J gene TRBJ1-2; maybe TRBD1 (5 bases). The germline CDR1 and CDR2 sequences are DFQATT and SNEGSKA (reference sequence). Between the trimmed V and J ends, which lost 5 bases and 4 bases, there was a span of 8 bases. CDR3 length: 11 residues. The CDR3 DNA reads as TGCAGTGCTTCCGACAGCTATGGCTACACCTTC. Translation gives CSASDSYGYTF.

The CDR3 bases are TGCGCCCTTCGGGGAGGTGCCAATGAGCAGTTCTTC. Translated, it gives CALRGGANEQFF. J is TRBJ2-1 and V is TRBV23-1; TRBD2 is a possible D gene (6 bases). TRBV23-1 falls under the ORF class, with uncertain function. With 11 bases removed from V and 6 bases from J, the gap between germline ends came to 14 bases. CDR3 size: 12 residues.

V gene TRBV7-9 combines with J gene TRBJ2-7; 8 nucleotides line up with TRBD1. The V and J ends lost 5 bases and 0 bases, in that order; junction bases with no gene match: 6. Germline assignment: CDR1 SEHNR and CDR2 FQNEAQ (reference sequence). This CDR3 has 15 amino acids. The CDR3 is CASSPRDRLSYEQYF. Here the CDR3 DNA reads TGTGCCAGCAGCCCCCGGGACAGGCTCTCCTACGAGCAGTACTTC.

The chain combines TRBV5-1 with TRBJ2-7, with D tentatively TRBD2 (7 bases). V lost 4 bases, J lost 0 bases, and 14 bases lay in between. The germline CDR1 and CDR2 sequences are SGHRS and YFSETQ. The CDR3 spans 15 residues. CDR3 sequence: CASSIRGGGSYEQYF. The CDR3 DNA is TGCGCCAGCAGCATTAGGGGGGGCGGCTCCTACGAGCAGTACTTC.

The chain links TRBV28 to TRBJ2-7; TRBD1 is a possible D gene (6 bases). Per the germline V gene, CDR1 is MDHEN and CDR2 is SYDVKM. This CDR3 region has 13 residues. Deletions cut 8 bases from V and 2 bases from J, with 13 bases between. The CDR3 sequence: CASGLQGTYEQYF. The CDR3 DNA follows: TGTGCCAGCGGGCTACAGGGTACCTACGAGCAGTACTTC.

This chain joins TRBV4-1 and TRBJ2-3; 16 bases are a match to TRBD2. The CDR3 covers 18 residues. Germline V lookup: CDR1 MGHRA, CDR2 YSYEKL. Unmatched junction bases numbered 6, after V lost 4 bases and J lost 2 bases. The CDR3 bases are TGCGCCAGCAGCCTGGGACTAGCGGGAGGGCCACACACAGATACGCAGTATTTT. It specifies CASSLGLAGGPHTDTQYF.

The chain links TRBV30 to TRBJ2-5; D ambiguous. Germline V CDR1 and CDR2: GTSNPN, SVGIG (reference sequence). V lost 8 bases and J 5 bases, leaving 21 bases between the germline ends. This CDR3 spans 14 amino acids. The CDR3 DNA is TGTGCCCTGGAACGCGCGAACGTCGGGGAGACCCAGTACTTC. The encoded protein is CALERANVGETQYF.

This clone was detected a few times. The chain combines TRBV9 with TRBJ2-5, with 12 positions matching TRBD2. The V and J ends lost 4 bases and 1 base, in that order; junction bases with no gene match: 11. There are 18 residues in the CDR3. Germline CDR1 and CDR2: SGDLS and YYNGEE. The CDR3: CASSPTGLAGIRQETQYF. CDR3 DNA sequence: TGTGCCAGCAGCCCGACCGGACTAGCGGGAATCCGCCAAGAGACCCAGTACTTC.

J is TRBJ2-7 and V is TRBV5-4, with D possibly matching TRBD1 (6 bases). Looked up from germline, CDR1 is SGHNT and CDR2 is YYREEE (reference sequence). Trimming removed 0 bases at V and 6 bases at J, with 13 bases between. The CDR3 is 14 residues long. The DNA of the CDR3 is TGTGCCAGCAGCTTGGACTTACAGGGTCGCGAGCAGTACTTC. It codes for CASSLDLQGREQYF.